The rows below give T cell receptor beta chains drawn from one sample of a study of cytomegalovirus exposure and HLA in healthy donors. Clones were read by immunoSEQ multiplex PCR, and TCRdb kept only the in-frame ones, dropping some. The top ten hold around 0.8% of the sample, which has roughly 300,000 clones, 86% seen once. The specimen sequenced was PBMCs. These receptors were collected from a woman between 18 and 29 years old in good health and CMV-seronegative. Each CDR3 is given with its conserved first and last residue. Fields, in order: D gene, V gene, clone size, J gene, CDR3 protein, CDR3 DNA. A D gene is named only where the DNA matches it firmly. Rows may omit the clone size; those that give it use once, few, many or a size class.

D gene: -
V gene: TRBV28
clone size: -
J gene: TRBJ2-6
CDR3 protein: CASSRIAGANVLTF
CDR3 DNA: TGTGCCAGCAGCCGCATCGCGGGGGCCAACGTCCTGACTTTC

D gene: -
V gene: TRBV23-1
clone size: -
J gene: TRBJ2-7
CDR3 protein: CATPGLNNNYEQYF
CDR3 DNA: TGCGCCACCCCGGGACTCAACAACAACTACGAGCAGTACTTC

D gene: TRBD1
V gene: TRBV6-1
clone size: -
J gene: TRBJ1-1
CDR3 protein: CASSAAGQGGTSEAFF
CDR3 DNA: TGTGCCAGCAGTGCCGCGGGACAGGGGGGAACGTCGGAAGCTTTCTTT

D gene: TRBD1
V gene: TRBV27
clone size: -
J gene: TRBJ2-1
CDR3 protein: CATRDRVGIHEQFF
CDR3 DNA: TGTGCCACCCGAGACAGGGTCGGGATTCATGAGCAGTTCTTC

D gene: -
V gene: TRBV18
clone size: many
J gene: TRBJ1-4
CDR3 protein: CASSPVSGPNEKLFF
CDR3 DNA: TGTGCCAGCTCACCAGTGTCAGGGCCTAATGAAAAACTGTTTTTT

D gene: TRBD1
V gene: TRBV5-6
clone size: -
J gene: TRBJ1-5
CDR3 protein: CASSLMATGEYNQPQHF
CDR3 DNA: TGTGCCAGCAGCTTGATGGCGACAGGGGAATATAATCAGCCCCAGCATTTT

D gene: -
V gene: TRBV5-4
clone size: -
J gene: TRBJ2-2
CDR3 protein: CASSLYGTGELFF
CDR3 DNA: TGTGCCAGCAGCTTGTACGGCACCGGGGAGCTGTTTTTT

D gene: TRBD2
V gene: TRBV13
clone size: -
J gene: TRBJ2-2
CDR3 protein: CASSSSGSYTGELFF
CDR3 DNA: TGTGCCAGCAGCTCTAGCGGGAGTTACACCGGGGAGCTGTTTTTT

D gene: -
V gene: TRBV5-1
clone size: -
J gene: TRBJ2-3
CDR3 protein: CASSPRLSGNADTQYF
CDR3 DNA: TGCGCCAGCAGCCCCCGGTTGTCGGGAAACGCAGATACGCAGTATTTT

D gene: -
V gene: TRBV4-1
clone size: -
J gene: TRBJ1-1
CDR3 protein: CASIRGTGGQWTEAFF
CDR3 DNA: TGCGCCAGCATACGTGGGACGGGGGGCCAATGGACTGAAGCTTTCTTT

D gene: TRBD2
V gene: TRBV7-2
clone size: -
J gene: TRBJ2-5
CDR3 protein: CASSSQGGRETQYF
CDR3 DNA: TGTGCCAGCAGCTCCCAGGGAGGGAGGGAGACCCAGTACTTC

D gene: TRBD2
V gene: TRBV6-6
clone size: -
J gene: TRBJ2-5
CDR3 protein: CASSYHDSGKETQYF
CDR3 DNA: TGTGCCAGCAGTTATCACGATAGCGGGAAAGAGACCCAGTACTTC

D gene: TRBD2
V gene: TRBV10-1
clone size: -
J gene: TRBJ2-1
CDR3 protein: CASSEPSTSGRYNEQFF
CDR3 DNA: TGCGCCAGCAGTGAGCCCTCGACTAGCGGGAGATACAATGAGCAGTTCTTC

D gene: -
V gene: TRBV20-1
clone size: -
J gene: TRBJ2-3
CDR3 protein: CSARGHDTQYF
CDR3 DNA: TGCAGTGCTAGGGGACACGATACGCAGTATTTT

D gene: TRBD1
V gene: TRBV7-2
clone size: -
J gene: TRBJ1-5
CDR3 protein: CASSTRQGFNQPQHF
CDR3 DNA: TGTGCCAGCAGCACTCGACAGGGCTTCAATCAGCCCCAGCATTTT

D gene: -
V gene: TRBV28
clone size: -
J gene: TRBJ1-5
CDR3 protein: CASSWGRQPQHF
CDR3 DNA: TGTGCCAGCAGTTGGGGGAGGCAGCCCCAGCATTTT

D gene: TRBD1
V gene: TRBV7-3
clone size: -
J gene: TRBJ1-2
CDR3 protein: CASSSEPGQGARGYTF
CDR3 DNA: TGTGCCAGCAGCTCAGAGCCGGGACAGGGGGCGCGTGGCTACACCTTC

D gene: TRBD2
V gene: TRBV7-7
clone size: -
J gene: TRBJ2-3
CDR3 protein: CASSPGGGRGTDTQYF
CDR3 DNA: TGTGCCAGCAGCCCGGGGGGAGGCCGGGGGACAGATACGCAGTATTTT

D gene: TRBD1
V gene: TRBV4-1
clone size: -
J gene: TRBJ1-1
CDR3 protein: CASSQVPDRLNTEAFF
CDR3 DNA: TGCGCCAGCAGCCAAGTACCGGACAGGCTAAACACTGAAGCTTTCTTT

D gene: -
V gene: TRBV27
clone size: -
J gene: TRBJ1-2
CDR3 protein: CASSLYPGTNYGYTF
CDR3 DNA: TGTGCCAGCAGTTTATATCCAGGGACTAACTATGGCTACACCTTC

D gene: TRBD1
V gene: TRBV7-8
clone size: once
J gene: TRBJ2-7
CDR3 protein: CASSEHRGRTYEQYF
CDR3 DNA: TGTGCCAGCAGCGAACACAGGGGCCGTACCTACGAGCAGTACTTC

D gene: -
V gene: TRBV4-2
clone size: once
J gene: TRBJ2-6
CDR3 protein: CASSQELGANVLTF
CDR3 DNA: TGTGCCAGCAGCCAAGAACTAGGGGCCAACGTCCTGACTTTC

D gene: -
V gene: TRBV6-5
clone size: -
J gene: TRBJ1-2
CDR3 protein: CASSYAGKEVYGYTF
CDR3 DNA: TGTGCCAGCAGTTACGCTGGGAAGGAGGTCTATGGCTACACCTTC

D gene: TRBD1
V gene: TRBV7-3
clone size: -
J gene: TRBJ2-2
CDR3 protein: CASSLGPGQGPGELFF
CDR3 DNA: TGTGCCAGCAGCTTAGGACCGGGACAGGGTCCCGGGGAGCTGTTTTTT

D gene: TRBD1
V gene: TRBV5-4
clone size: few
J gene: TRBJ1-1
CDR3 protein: CASSQGQGLNTEAFF
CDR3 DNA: TGTGCCAGCAGCCAGGGACAGGGGTTGAACACTGAAGCTTTCTTT

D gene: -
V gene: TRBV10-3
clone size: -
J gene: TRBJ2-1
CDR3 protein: CAIGGSYNEQFF
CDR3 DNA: TGTGCCATCGGAGGCTCCTACAATGAGCAGTTCTTC

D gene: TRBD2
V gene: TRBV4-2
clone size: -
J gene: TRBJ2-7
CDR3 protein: CASSRGGSYEQYF
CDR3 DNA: TGTGCCAGCAGCCGGGGGGGGTCCTACGAGCAGTACTTC

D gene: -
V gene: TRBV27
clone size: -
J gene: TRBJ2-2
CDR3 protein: CASSSLYRGGNTGELFF
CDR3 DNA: TGTGCCAGCAGTTCTTTGTACAGGGGGGGGAACACCGGGGAGCTGTTTTTT

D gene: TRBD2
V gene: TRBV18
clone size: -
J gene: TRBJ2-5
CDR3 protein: CASSPLPGLSSETQYF
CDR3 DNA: TGTGCCAGCTCACCCCTACCGGGACTATCCTCAGAGACCCAGTACTTC

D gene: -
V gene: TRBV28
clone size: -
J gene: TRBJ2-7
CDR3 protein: CASSLWRTEQYF
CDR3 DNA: TGTGCCAGCAGTTTATGGAGGACAGAGCAGTACTTC

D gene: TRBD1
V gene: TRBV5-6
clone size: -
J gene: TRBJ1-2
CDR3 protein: CASHQGVYGYTF
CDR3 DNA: TGTGCCAGCCACCAGGGGGTTTACGGCTACACCTTC

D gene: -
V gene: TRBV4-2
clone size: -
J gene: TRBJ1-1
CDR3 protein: CASSHRLTNTEAFF
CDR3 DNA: TGTGCCAGCAGCCACAGACTCACGAACACTGAAGCTTTCTTT

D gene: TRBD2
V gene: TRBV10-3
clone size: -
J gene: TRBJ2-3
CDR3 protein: CAISPQTSGNTDTQYF
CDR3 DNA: TGTGCCATCAGTCCTCAGACTAGCGGGAACACAGATACGCAGTATTTT

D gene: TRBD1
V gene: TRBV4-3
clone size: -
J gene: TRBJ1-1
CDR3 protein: CASSQDGGTGLAEAFF
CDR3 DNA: TGCGCCAGCAGCCAAGATGGAGGGACAGGGCTCGCTGAAGCTTTCTTT

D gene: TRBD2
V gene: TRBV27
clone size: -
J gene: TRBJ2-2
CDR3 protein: CASSLFPSGTGELFF
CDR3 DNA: TGTGCCAGCAGTTTATTTCCTAGCGGGACCGGGGAGCTGTTTTTT

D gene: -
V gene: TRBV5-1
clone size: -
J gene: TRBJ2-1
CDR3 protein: CASSLTAGNNEQFF
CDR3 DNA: TGCGCCAGCAGCTTGACGGCGGGAAACAATGAGCAGTTCTTC

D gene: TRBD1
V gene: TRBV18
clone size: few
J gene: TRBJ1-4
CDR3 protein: CASSQRTGGEKLFF
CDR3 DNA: TGTGCCAGCTCCCAAAGGACAGGAGGCGAAAAACTGTTTTTT

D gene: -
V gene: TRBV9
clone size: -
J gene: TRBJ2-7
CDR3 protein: CASSVEGEDYNEQYF
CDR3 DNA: TGTGCCAGCAGCGTAGAAGGGGAGGACTACAACGAGCAGTACTTC

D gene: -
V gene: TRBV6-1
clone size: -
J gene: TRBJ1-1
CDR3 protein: CASIGGNTEAFF
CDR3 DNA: TGTGCCAGCATAGGAGGGAACACTGAAGCTTTCTTT

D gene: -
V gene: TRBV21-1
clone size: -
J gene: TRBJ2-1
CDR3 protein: CASWRNYPPHRASGSKIDEQFF
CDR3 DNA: TGTGCCAGCTGGCGGAATTACCCCCCACACAGGGCTAGCGGGAGTAAGATCGATGAGCAGTTCTTC

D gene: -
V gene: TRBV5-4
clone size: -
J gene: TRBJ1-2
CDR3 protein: CASSGRPGDGYTF
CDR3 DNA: TGTGCCAGCAGCGGCCGGCCCGGAGATGGCTACACCTTC

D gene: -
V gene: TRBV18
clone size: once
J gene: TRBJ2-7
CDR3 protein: CASSLDGTFSEQYF
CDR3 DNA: TGTGCCAGCTCATTAGACGGGACTTTTTCCGAGCAGTACTTC

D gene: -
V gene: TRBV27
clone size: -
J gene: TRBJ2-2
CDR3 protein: CASSRRGRDTGELFF
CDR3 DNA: TGTGCCAGCAGTCGAAGGGGGAGAGATACCGGGGAGCTGTTTTTT

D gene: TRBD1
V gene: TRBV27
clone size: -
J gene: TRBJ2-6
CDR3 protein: CASRQGAALGANVLTF
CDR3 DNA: TGTGCCAGCAGACAGGGGGCTGCTCTCGGGGCCAACGTCCTGACTTTC

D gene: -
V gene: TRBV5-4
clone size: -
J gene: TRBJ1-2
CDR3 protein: CASRGQGLFGYTF
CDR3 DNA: TGTGCCAGCAGGGGGCAGGGACTTTTTGGCTACACCTTC

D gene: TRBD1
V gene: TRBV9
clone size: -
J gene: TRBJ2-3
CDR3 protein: CASSVLTGVPPDTQYF
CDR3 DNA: TGTGCCAGCAGCGTTTTAACAGGGGTTCCCCCAGATACGCAGTATTTT

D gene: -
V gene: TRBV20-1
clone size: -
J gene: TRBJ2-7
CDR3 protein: CSATTGSEQYF
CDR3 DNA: TGCAGTGCTACAACAGGGAGTGAGCAGTACTTC

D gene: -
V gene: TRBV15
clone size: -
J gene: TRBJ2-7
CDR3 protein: CATSSQDRVSYEQYF
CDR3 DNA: TGTGCCACCAGCAGTCAGGACAGAGTCTCCTACGAGCAGTACTTC

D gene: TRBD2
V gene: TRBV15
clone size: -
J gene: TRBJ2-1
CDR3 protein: CATSRAARTRGLVLREQFF
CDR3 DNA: TGTGCCACCAGCAGAGCGGCCCGTACGAGGGGACTAGTATTGAGGGAGCAGTTCTTC

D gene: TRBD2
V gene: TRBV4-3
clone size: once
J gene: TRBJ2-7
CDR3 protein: CASSQDNSGAAYEQYF
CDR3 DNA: TGCGCCAGCAGCCAAGATAATAGCGGGGCTGCCTACGAGCAGTACTTC

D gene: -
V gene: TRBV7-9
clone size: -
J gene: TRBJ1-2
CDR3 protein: CASSLSAGEHGYTF
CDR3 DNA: TGTGCCAGCAGCTTAAGTGCAGGGGAGCATGGCTACACCTTC

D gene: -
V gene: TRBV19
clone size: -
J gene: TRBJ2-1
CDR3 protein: CASSKLGSYNEQFF
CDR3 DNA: TGTGCCAGTAGTAAGCTAGGCTCCTACAATGAGCAGTTCTTC

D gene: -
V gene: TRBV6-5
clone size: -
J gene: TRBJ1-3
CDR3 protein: CASRDSSGNTIYF
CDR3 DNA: TGTGCCAGCAGGGACAGCTCTGGAAACACCATATATTTT

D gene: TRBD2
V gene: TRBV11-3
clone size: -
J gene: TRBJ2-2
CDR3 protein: CASSFGLAGTGELFF
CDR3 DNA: TGTGCCAGCAGCTTTGGGCTAGCGGGAACCGGGGAGCTGTTTTTT

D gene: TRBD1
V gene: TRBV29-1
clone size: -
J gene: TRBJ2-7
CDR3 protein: CSVEDAGTGGHEQYF
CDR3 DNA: TGCAGCGTTGAAGACGCCGGGACAGGGGGCCACGAGCAGTACTTC